Listed here is a single TCR beta chain. Germline CDR1 and CDR2: SGHTA and FQGTGA. CDR3 length: 17 amino acids. The V segment lost 5 bases and the J segment 0 bases; nucleotides outside the gene matches: 3. This entry comes from a study of T cells in Graves' hyperthyroidism and ophthalmopathy. TCR beta CDR3 region amplification was performed from RNA transcripts. HTBI primers were used for first-round RT-PCR of the TCR CDR3. In TCRdb, the multiplex PCR reads were re-called with MiXCR into one record per CDR3 protein. The sample holds about 200,000 distinct CDR3 sequences, about 16% seen once. The chain recombines TRBV7-3 with TRBJ2-2; 13 nucleotides align to TRBD2. Input material: blood. This clonotype originated in a man aged 35 to 55 with Graves' hyperthyroidism. The DNA of the CDR3 is TGTGCCAGCAGCCGACTAGCGGGGGGATCGAACACCGGGGAGCTGTTTTTT. This translates into CASSRLAGGSNTGELFF.